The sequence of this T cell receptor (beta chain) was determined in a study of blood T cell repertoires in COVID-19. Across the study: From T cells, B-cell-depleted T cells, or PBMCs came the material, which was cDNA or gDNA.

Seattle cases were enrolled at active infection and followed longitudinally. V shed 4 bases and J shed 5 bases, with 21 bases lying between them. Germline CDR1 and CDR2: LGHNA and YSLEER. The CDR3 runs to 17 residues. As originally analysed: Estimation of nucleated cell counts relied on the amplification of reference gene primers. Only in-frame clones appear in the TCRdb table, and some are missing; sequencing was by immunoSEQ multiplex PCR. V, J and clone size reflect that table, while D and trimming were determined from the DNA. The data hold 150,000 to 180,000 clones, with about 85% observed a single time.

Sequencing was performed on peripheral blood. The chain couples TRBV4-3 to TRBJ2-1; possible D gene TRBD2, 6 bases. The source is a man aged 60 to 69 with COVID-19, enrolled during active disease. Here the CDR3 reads CASSLPPAGSANNEQFF. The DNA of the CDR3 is TGCGCCAGCAGCCTTCCTCCAGCGGGTAGTGCGAACAATGAGCAGTTCTTC.